This T cell receptor (beta chain) was sequenced for a study of Ad26.COV2.S vaccination and SARS-CoV-2 variants. Background on the study: Enrolled in COV1001, the donor was in the Ad26.COV2.S trial arm, which received the vaccine. Study-level findings and limits: Analytic work on TCR breadth and depth might have understated the full extent of total T cell responses. Placebo recipients trailed vaccine recipients in spike-specific TCR breadth.

As concerns this clone: What it binds is not known.

Looked up from germline, CDR1 is LNHDA and CDR2 is SQIVND (reference sequence). The CDR3 sequence is 19 residues long. With 5 bases clipped from V and 4 bases from J, the junction kept 18 bases outside the gene matches. This table comes from immunoSEQ multiplex PCR, and its TCRdb copy is limited to in-frame clones, with some not included. Seen here are 410,000 or so clones, approximately 90% observed once, and the top ten hold 1.5% to 2%. Treatment of the sample: approximately 18 received Ad26.COV2.S at low or high dose, single or two shots; about 5 received placebo; per-sample allocation not given. Samples were taken on day 63 after the first vaccine or placebo injection.

The receptor comes from a person aged 18 to 59 who received the Ad26.COV2.S COVID-19 vaccine or a placebo. The chain joins TRBV19 to TRBJ1-5; 9 nucleotides align to TRBD1. The starting material was peripheral blood, obtained in a trial of Ad26.COV2.S vaccine versus placebo. The CDR3 here is CASSPKTGRDRGTNQPQHF. In DNA form, the CDR3 reads TGTGCCAGTAGTCCCAAGACTGGGAGAGACAGGGGGACAAATCAGCCCCAGCATTTT.